The TCR beta chain described here comes from a study of identical twins. General observations from the study: Excess sharing by twins proved weaker in beta out-of-frame sequences.

In the case of this clonotype: Its target is unknown.

From the 5' RACE reads, TCRdb called clonotypes with MiXCR, one entry per CDR3 protein. The profile shows about 1.7 million distinct CDR3 sequences, roughly 35% of them singletons. This CDR3 has 14 residues. V dropped 4 bases and J dropped 3 bases, with 13 bases sitting between them. Germline CDR1 is SQVTM and CDR2 is ANQGSEA. V usage is TRBV29-1 and J usage is TRBJ1-3, with TRBD1 as a possible D gene (5 bases). Sequenced input: cord blood. This TCR derives from a newborn girl in good health. CDR3 in amino acids: CSVADQGSGNTIYF. In nucleotides, the CDR3 is TGCAGCGTTGCGGACCAGGGTAGTGGAAACACCATATATTTT.